The 13 T cell receptor beta chains below come from one sample, sequenced in a study of T cells in narcolepsy. TCRdb's table, derived via immunoSEQ multiplex PCR, lists solely in-frame clones and lacks some. The sample shows around 18,000 clones, over 60% of them seen only once. The sequenced material came from CD45RA- memory CD8+ T cells from PBMCs. The source of these receptors is a human donor with narcolepsy.

CDR3 residues: CASSTPQGFYNSPLHF. Written as DNA, the CDR3 is TGCGCCAGCAGTACCCCCCAGGGATTCTATAATTCACCCCTCCACTTT. The chain joins TRBV23-1 to TRBJ1-6; possible D gene TRBD1, 5 bases. TRBV23-1 is identified as an open reading frame with a role that is uncertain. Trimming stripped 5 bases from V and 3 bases from J, with 14 bases between. CDR3 length: 16 amino acids.

This sequence joins TRBV14 and TRBJ1-1, with D unclear. This CDR3 comprises 14 residues. Germline CDR1 and CDR2: SGHDN and FVKESK. V was shortened by 0 bases and J by 0 bases, with 5 bases between the two germline ends. The CDR3 sequence: CASSQDSLNTEAFF. CDR3 coding DNA: TGTGCCAGCAGCCAAGACAGCTTGAACACTGAAGCTTTCTTT.

A note on this clone: This same CDR3 is encoded by further DNA sequences in the sample. The chain is built from TRBV4-1 and TRBJ1-1; the D is unclear. The CDR3 is 12 residues long. Trimming left V 1 base short and J 4 bases short, with 4 bases between. Germline CDR1 MGHRA, CDR2 YSYEKL. As DNA, the CDR3 is TGCGCCAGCAGCCAAGGGGTCACTGAAGCTTTCTTT. Amino acids: CASSQGVTEAFF.

This clone was seen a single time. V is TRBV27 and J is TRBJ2-5, with 10 bases identical to TRBD2. The CDR3 has 16 residues. Germline CDR1 and CDR2: MNHEY and SMNVEV (reference sequence). J lost 2 bases, V lost 3 bases, and 6 bases had no gene match. CDR3 sequence: CASSFSLAGAQETQYF. CDR3 sequence (DNA): TGTGCCAGCAGTTTTAGCCTAGCGGGGGCACAAGAGACCCAGTACTTC.

The chain uses TRBV5-1 and TRBJ2-3, with 7 bases identical to TRBD1. Germline-derived CDR1 and CDR2 are SGHRS and YFSETQ. The CDR3 is made up of 16 amino acids. The V gene end was trimmed by 6 bases and the J gene end by 2 bases; junction bases not matched to a gene: 12. CDR3 amino acids: CASNPSSTGYTDTQYF. As DNA, the CDR3 is TGCGCCAGCAACCCCTCCTCGACAGGGTACACAGATACGCAGTATTTT.

This chain uses TRBV7-9 with TRBJ2-7, with 7 bases aligning to TRBD2. Trimming at V came to 5 bases and at J to 4 bases, leaving 8 bases not matched to a gene. Germline CDR1 SEHNR, CDR2 FQNEAQ (reference sequence). CDR3 length: 14 amino acids. The DNA of the CDR3 is TGTGCCAGCAGCCACTCTAGCGGAACTTACGAGCAGTACTTC. Protein: CASSHSSGTYEQYF.

The rearrangement uses TRBV15 and TRBJ1-5; D is undetermined. Germline V gene sequence: CDR1 LNHNV, CDR2 YYDKDF (reference sequence). The length of the CDR3 is 14 residues. Trimming cost V 0 bases and J 7 bases, with 10 bases left between them. CDR3 residues: CATSRDPAEQPQHF. In DNA, the CDR3 is TGTGCCACCAGCAGAGATCCCGCGGAGCAGCCCCAGCATTTT.

The rearrangement uses TRBV7-9 and TRBJ2-7; D remains ambiguous. The germline V gene encodes CDR1 SEHNR and CDR2 FQNEAQ (reference sequence). The CDR3 is 14 amino acids. The ends were cut back, 5 bases at V and 3 bases at J, with 14 bases in the middle. This chain's CDR3 is CASSPHQVLYEQYF. The DNA of the CDR3 is TGTGCCAGCAGCCCCCATCAAGTTCTCTACGAGCAGTACTTC.

This clone was counted between two and nine times. This sequence joins TRBV6-6 and TRBJ1-1; perhaps TRBD1 as D (5 bases). The CDR3 loop spans 11 amino acids. V gave up 5 bases and J gave up 8 bases, with 9 bases separating them. Germline-derived CDR1 and CDR2 are MNHNY and SVGAGI (reference sequence). CDR3 sequence (DNA): TGTGCCAGCAGTCCCGGGACCGAAGCTTTCTTT. Its protein is CASSPGTEAFF.

DNA for the CDR3: TGCGCCAGCAGTGAGAAATGGGGTTCAAATCAGCCCCAGCATTTT. Encoded protein: CASSEKWGSNQPQHF. This sequence joins TRBV10-2 and TRBJ1-5; D remains unclear. CDR3 length: 15 residues. The V end lost 2 bases, the J end lost 4 bases, and 12 bases lay between the germline ends. Per germline, CDR1 WSHSY and CDR2 SAAADI.

The chain is built from TRBV5-6 and TRBJ1-1; D perhaps matches TRBD1 (5 bases). V dropped 0 bases and J dropped 0 bases, with 9 bases sitting between them. Germline CDR1 reads SGHDT; CDR2 reads YYEEEE. The CDR3 extends over 15 amino acids. CDR3 loop: CASSLDRFMNTEAFF. The CDR3 region has the DNA TGTGCCAGCAGCTTGGACAGGTTCATGAACACTGAAGCTTTCTTT.

The rearrangement links TRBV6-5 to TRBJ2-7; possible D gene TRBD1, 6 bases. The CDR3 runs 15 residues. With 2 bases removed from V and 3 bases from J, the gap between germline ends came to 14 bases. CDR1 and CDR2 from the germline V gene are MNHEY and SVGAGI. The CDR3 is CASSYDVGAGYEQYF. CDR3 coding DNA: TGTGCCAGCAGTTACGATGTGGGGGCAGGCTACGAGCAGTACTTC.

V is TRBV7-4 and J is TRBJ2-7, with D possibly being TRBD1 (5 bases). CDR3 length: 13 amino acids. V was shortened by 2 bases and J by 6 bases, with 11 bases between the two germline ends. Per germline, CDR1 SGHVT and CDR2 SQSDAQ. The chain's CDR3 is CASSLLAGLEQYF. In DNA form, the CDR3 reads TGTGCCAGCAGCTTATTAGCAGGGCTCGAGCAGTACTTC.